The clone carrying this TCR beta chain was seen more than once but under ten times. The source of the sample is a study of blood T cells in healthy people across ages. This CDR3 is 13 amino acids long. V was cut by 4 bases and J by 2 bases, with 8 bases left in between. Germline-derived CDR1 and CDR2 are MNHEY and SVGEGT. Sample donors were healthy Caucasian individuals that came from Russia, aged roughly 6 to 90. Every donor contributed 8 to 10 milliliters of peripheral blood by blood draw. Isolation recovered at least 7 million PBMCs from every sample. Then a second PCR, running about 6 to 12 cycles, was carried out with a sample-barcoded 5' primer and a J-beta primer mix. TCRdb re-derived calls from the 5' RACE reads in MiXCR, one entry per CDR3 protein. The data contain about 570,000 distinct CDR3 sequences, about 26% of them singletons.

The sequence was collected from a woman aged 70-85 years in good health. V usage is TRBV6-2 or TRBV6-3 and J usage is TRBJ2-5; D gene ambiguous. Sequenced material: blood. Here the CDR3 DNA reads TGTGCCAGCAGTTTTAGACGTCAAGAGACCCAGTACTTC. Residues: CASSFRRQETQYF.